This record covers a single T cell receptor beta chain. In the study's own analysis: From reference gene primer amplification, estimates of nucleated cell counts were derived. The data were produced by immunoSEQ multiplex PCR, yet TCRdb's version contains in-frame clones alone and is incomplete. V and J calls and clone size follow that table, whereas D and trimming were derived from the DNA. The profile shows about 350,000 clones, around nine tenths of them singletons. People in the exposed group encountered a COVID-19 case within 2 weeks before entering the study. The data are from a study of blood T cell repertoires in COVID-19. Study details: Italy, Spain and the United States were the sources of the convalescent and acute COVID-19 samples. PBMCs, B-cell-depleted T cells, or T cells provided the cDNA or gDNA that made up the material.

This TCR was sampled from a woman under 40 who had been exposed to COVID-19. The sample was PBMCs or T cells enriched from blood (not recorded which).

The CDR3 reads CATSDRLGAKTQYF. The CDR3 coding sequence is TGTGCCACCAGTGACCGCTTGGGGGCGAAGACCCAGTACTTC. The chain employs TRBV24-1 and TRBJ2-5; possible D gene TRBD1, 6 bases. Looked up from germline, CDR1 is KGHDR and CDR2 is SFDVKD. The CDR3 length is 14 residues. The V gene lost 4 bases and the J gene lost 6 bases, with 14 bases spanning the gap.